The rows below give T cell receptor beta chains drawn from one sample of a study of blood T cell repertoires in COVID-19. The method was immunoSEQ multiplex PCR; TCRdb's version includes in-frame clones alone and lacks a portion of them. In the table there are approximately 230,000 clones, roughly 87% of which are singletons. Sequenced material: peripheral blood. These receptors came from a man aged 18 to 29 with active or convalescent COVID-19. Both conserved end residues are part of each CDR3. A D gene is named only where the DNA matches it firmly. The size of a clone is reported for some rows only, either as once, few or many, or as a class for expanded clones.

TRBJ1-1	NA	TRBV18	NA	CASSPEMTVLGTEAFF	TGTGCCAGCTCACCAGAGATGACAGTTTTAGGCACTGAAGCTTTCTTT
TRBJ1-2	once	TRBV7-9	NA	CASSLVLINGYTF	TGTGCCAGCAGCTTAGTACTTATAAATGGCTACACCTTC
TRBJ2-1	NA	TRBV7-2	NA	CASSPFFNEQFF	TGTGCCAGCAGCCCCTTTTTCAATGAGCAGTTCTTC
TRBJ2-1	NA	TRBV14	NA	CASSFLGASSYNEQFF	TGTGCCAGCTCCTTTTTGGGAGCGAGCTCCTACAATGAGCAGTTCTTC
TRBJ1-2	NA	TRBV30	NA	CAWSVLGEDYGYTF	TGTGCCTGGAGTGTACTCGGGGAAGACTATGGCTACACCTTC
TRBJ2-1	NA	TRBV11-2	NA	CASSQPLLETKDEQFF	TGTGCCAGCAGCCAGCCCCTACTAGAGACCAAGGATGAGCAGTTCTTC
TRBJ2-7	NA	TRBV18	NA	CASSGIFRGPNYEQYF	TGTGCCAGCTCTGGTATCTTCAGGGGACCCAATTACGAGCAGTACTTC
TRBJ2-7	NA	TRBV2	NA	CASRQESYEQYF	TGTGCCAGCCGACAGGAATCCTACGAGCAGTACTTC
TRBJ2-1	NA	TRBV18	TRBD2	CASSPGGVAEQFF	TGTGCCAGCTCACCCGGGGGGGTTGCTGAGCAGTTCTTC
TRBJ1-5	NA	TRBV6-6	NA	CASSPEPGLGLGQPQHF	TGTGCCAGCAGTCCAGAGCCGGGACTGGGCTTGGGACAGCCCCAGCATTTT
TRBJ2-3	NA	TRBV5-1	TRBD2	CASLRGGSTDTQYF	TGCGCCAGCCTTCGGGGGGGAAGCACAGATACGCAGTATTTT
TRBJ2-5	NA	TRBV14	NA	CASSIGRGRSGTQYF	TGTGCCAGCAGCATCGGCAGGGGAAGATCCGGAACCCAGTACTTC
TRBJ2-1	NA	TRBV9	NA	CASSVAITSYNEQFF	TGTGCCAGCAGCGTAGCGATAACTTCCTACAATGAGCAGTTCTTC
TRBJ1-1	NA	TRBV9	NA	CASSSREGGLNTEAFF	TGTGCCAGCAGCTCGAGGGAGGGGGGGTTGAACACTGAAGCTTTCTTT
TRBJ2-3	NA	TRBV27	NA	CASSWRGDLSTDTQYF	TGTGCCAGCAGTTGGAGGGGCGACTTGAGCACAGATACGCAGTATTTT
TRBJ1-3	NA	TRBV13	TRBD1	CASSPRDRTGNTIYF	TGTGCCAGCAGCCCCAGGGACAGAACTGGAAACACCATATATTTT
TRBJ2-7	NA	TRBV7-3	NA	CASSLNPGSGYEQYF	TGTGCCAGCAGCTTAAACCCAGGCAGCGGCTACGAGCAGTACTTC
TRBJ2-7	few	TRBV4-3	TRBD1	CASSQAPGQGYEQYF	TGCGCCAGCAGCCAAGCTCCGGGACAGGGGTACGAGCAGTACTTC
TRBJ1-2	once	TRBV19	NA	CASSREFNYGYTF	TGTGCCAGTAGTAGGGAGTTCAACTATGGCTACACCTTC
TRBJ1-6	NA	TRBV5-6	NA	CASSLAAGAENSPLHF	TGTGCCAGCAGCTTGGCCGCGGGGGCCGAAAATTCACCCCTCCACTTT
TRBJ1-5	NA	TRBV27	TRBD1	CASSAGQGVGQPQHF	TGTGCCAGCAGTGCGGGACAGGGCGTTGGTCAGCCCCAGCATTTT
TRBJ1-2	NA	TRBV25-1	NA	CASSEPDRNYGYTF	TGTGCCAGCAGTGAACCCGACAGGAACTATGGCTACACCTTC
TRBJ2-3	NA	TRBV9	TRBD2	CASSARTSGFTDTQYF	TGTGCCAGCAGCGCAAGGACTAGCGGGTTCACAGATACGCAGTATTTT
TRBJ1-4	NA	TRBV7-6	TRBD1	CASSSDRVPNEKLFF	TGTGCCAGCAGCTCCGACAGGGTACCTAATGAAAAACTGTTTTTT
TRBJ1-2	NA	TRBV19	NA	CASRLSVYTF	TGTGCCAGTAGGCTTTCGGTCTACACCTTC
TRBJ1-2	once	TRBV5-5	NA	CASSRQDLGYTF	TGTGCCAGCAGCAGACAGGATTTAGGCTACACCTTC
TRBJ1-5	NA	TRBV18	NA	CASSLGPGSNQPQHF	TGTGCCAGCTCACTGGGGCCGGGTAGCAATCAGCCCCAGCATTTT
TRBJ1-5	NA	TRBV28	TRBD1	CASSLYRDREMRPQHF	TGTGCCAGCAGTTTATACCGGGACAGGGAAATGCGGCCCCAGCATTTT